The 30 T cell receptor beta chains in this list originate from one sample, sequenced in a study of T-cell reconstitution after alpha-beta-depleted transplantation in children listed by TCRdb under 2016. Receptor libraries were prepared by PCR. The run used an Illumina HiSeq 2500. TCR library preparation used molecular barcoding, with unique molecular identifiers applied to normalize quantification of the TCRbeta repertoire. TCRdb passed the public sequencing reads through fastp at Q25 and MiXCR, retaining productive beta sequences. Identical CDR3 protein sequences are pooled into one entry, listed with their most common genes and DNA. Recorded for this sample are under 750,000 distinct CDR3 sequences; 23% of them occurred a single time. The top ten constitute 11% to 15% of the sample. The meaning of the sample's treatment or condition label: allogeneic hematopoietic cell transplantation with graft depleted of TCRalphabeta T cells and CD19 B cells.

The sample was PBMCs, mostly from graft donor cells, taken 360 days after TCRalphabeta/CD19-depleted stem cell transplant. These receptors came from a boy in the first two years of life who had a stem cell transplant for acute myeloid leukemia, so the T cells may come from the graft donor.

This chain links TRBV5-4 with TRBJ2-2; D is unclear. The V end lost 0 bases, the J end lost 10 bases, and 10 bases lay between the germline ends. CDR3 length equals 13 residues. Germline CDR1 reads SGHNT; CDR2 reads YYREEE (reference sequence). The CDR3 reads CASSLGGVEELFF. DNA for the CDR3: TGTGCCAGCAGCTTGGGCGGTGTCGAGGAGCTGTTTTTT.

This clonotype was counted many times. The rearrangement joins TRBV29-1 to TRBJ1-6; 7 bases line up with TRBD1. With 6 bases clipped from V and 7 bases from J, the junction kept 6 bases outside the gene matches. The CDR3 length is 13 residues. Germline CDR1 and CDR2: SQVTM and ANQGSEA. CDR3 DNA sequence: TGCAGCGTAAGGACAGGATGGAATTCACCCCTCCACTTT. It yields the protein CSVRTGWNSPLHF.

The V and J genes are TRBV4-1 and TRBJ1-1, with TRBD1 matching 8 bases. This CDR3 has 14 amino acids. Trimming took 1 base from V and 9 from J; bases not matched to a gene: 7. Germline V gives CDR1 MGHRA, CDR2 YSYEKL. The CDR3 loop is CASSQGDRHEKAFF. The CDR3 nucleotides are TGCGCCAGCAGCCAAGGGGACAGGCATGAGAAAGCTTTCTTT.

The chain carries TRBV12-3 or TRBV12-4 and TRBJ2-3; 10 nucleotides match TRBD2. Trimming cost V 2 bases and J 0 bases; bases outside gene matches: 8. The CDR3 consists of 18 residues. This CDR3 is CASSLSSTSGESTDTQYF. DNA for the CDR3: TGTGCCAGCAGTTTATCCTCTACTAGCGGGGAGAGCACAGATACGCAGTATTTT.

The gene calls are TRBV12-3 or TRBV12-4 and TRBJ2-3; 15 bases match TRBD2. J was trimmed by 2 bases and V by 10 bases; bases with no gene match: 4. This CDR3 has 15 residues. The CDR3 sequence: CATGTSGGLTDTQYF. Here the CDR3 DNA reads TGTGCCACCGGGACTAGCGGGGGGCTCACAGATACGCAGTATTTT.

There are many counts of this clonotype. This rearrangement joins TRBV5-1 to TRBJ2-6; 8 positions match TRBD1. Germline loops: CDR1 SGHRS, CDR2 YFSETQ. There are 18 residues in the CDR3. Trimming took 4 bases from V and 0 from J; bases not matched to a gene: 9. CDR3 loop: CASSPRTGISSGANVLTF. The CDR3 coding sequence is TGCGCCAGCAGCCCCAGGACAGGGATAAGCTCTGGGGCCAACGTCCTGACTTTC.

The chain combines TRBV12-3 or TRBV12-4 with TRBJ2-2; 11 bases are shared with TRBD2. V dropped 5 bases and J dropped 2; count of bases not matched to a gene: 4. The CDR3 extends over 16 amino acids. The CDR3, as DNA: TGTGCCAGCAGTCGCACTAGCGGGGGTAACACCGGGGAGCTGTTTTTT. This codes for CASSRTSGGNTGELFF.

The chain is built from TRBV3-1 and TRBJ1-6, with D hard to call. CDR1 is LGHDT and CDR2 is YNNKEL in the germline V gene (reference sequence). CDR3 length: 13 residues. V lost 2 bases and J 14 bases, leaving 13 bases between the germline ends. CDR3 residues: CASSQIPQTALHF. Here the CDR3 DNA reads TGTGCCAGCAGCCAAATCCCTCAGACCGCCCTCCACTTT.

This chain joins TRBV5-5 and TRBJ2-7; D is ambiguous. Germline CDR1 reads SGHKS; CDR2 reads YYEKEE (reference sequence). The V and J ends lost 0 bases and 3 bases respectively, with 7 bases between them. The CDR3 length is 13 residues. CDR3 nucleotide sequence: TGTGCCAGCAGCTTGGAGGCTAGCTACGAGCAGTACGTC. Translation gives CASSLEASYEQYV.

The V call is TRBV12-3 or TRBV12-4, the J call TRBJ2-7, with TRBD2 as a possible D gene (6 bases). The CDR3 covers 17 residues. V shed 5 bases and J shed 0 bases, with 20 bases lying between them. The CDR3 region is CASSRTSRDSSSYEQYV. The CDR3 DNA is TGTGCCAGCAGTCGCACCTCCCGGGACTCCAGCTCCTACGAGCAGTACGTC.

This clonotype has a count of ten or more. J is TRBJ1-4 and V is TRBV20-1; TRBD1 is a possible D gene (5 bases). The CDR3 has 13 amino acids. CDR1 is DFQATT and CDR2 is SNEGSKA in the germline V gene (reference sequence). V gave up 5 bases and J gave up 3 bases, with 10 bases separating them. CDR3 amino acids: CSAPGAANEKLFF. The CDR3 nucleotides read TGCAGTGCTCCTGGGGCGGCTAATGAAAAACTGTTTTTT.

This chain connects TRBV6-5 to TRBJ1-4; D call uncertain. V lost 6 bases, J lost 4 bases, and 6 bases lay in between. This CDR3 is built from 12 residues. Germline CDR1 and CDR2: MNHEY and SVGAGI. In nucleotides, the CDR3 is TGTGCCAGCAGCAACCTTAATGAAAAACTGTTTTTT. Translated, it gives CASSNLNEKLFF.

This clonotype was seen a few times. The chain is built from TRBV3-1 and TRBJ2-7; D not certain. The CDR3 extends over 11 amino acids. Germline V gene lookup returns CDR1 LGHDT and CDR2 YNNKEL (reference sequence). V gave up 1 base and J gave up 7 bases, with 5 bases separating them. CDR3 amino acids: CASSQAREQYF. The CDR3 DNA reads TGTGCCAGCAGCCAAGCACGGGAGCAGTACTTC.

The chain couples TRBV3-1 to TRBJ2-3; 12 bases are a match to TRBD2. In germline, CDR1 is LGHDT, CDR2 YNNKEL (reference sequence). With V trimmed by 4 bases and J by 0 bases, 2 bases remained unmatched. The CDR3 length is 16 residues. The CDR3 reads CASSRTSGVSTDTQYF. CDR3 DNA sequence: TGTGCCAGCAGCCGGACTAGCGGGGTTAGCACAGATACGCAGTATTTT.

Ten or more counts support this clonotype. In DNA form, the CDR3 reads TGTGCCAGCAGCTCACCCGGTCGGACAGGGATTGAAGCTTTCTTT. This encodes CASSSPGRTGIEAFF. The chain employs TRBV12-3 or TRBV12-4 and TRBJ1-1, with 8 nucleotides matching TRBD1. The V and J ends lost 6 bases and 7 bases, in that order; junction bases with no gene match: 13. The CDR3 sequence is 15 residues long.

The chain is built from TRBV13 and TRBJ2-1; a possible D gene is TRBD1 (6 bases). The germline V and J ends were trimmed by 6 bases and 9 bases, with 21 bases remaining between them. The CDR3 covers 15 residues. From germline, CDR1 is PRHDT and CDR2 FYEKMQ (reference sequence). As DNA, the CDR3 is TGTGCCAGCAGATACACCGGACAGAGGGCAGGTGAGCAGTTCTTC. Translated: CASRYTGQRAGEQFF.

In its sample, this clonotype was seen a few times. J is TRBJ1-3 and V is TRBV19; the D gene is possibly TRBD1 (5 bases). Germline CDR1 reads LNHDA; CDR2 reads SQIVND (reference sequence). The V and J ends lost 10 bases and 0 bases respectively, with 10 bases between them. The CDR3 has 13 residues. CDR3 amino acids: CATSTVSGNTIYF. CDR3 nucleotides: TGTGCCACCTCGACAGTCTCTGGAAACACCATATATTTT.

Turning to this clonotype: It may be a read error: a sequence one base away is much more abundant. The chain couples TRBV28 to TRBJ1-3; weak D call: TRBD1 (6 bases). The CDR3 length is 13 residues. Germline CDR1 is MDHEN and CDR2 is SYDVKM. In DNA form, the CDR3 reads TGTGCCAGCCTCCGGGACGAAAGGGACACCATATTTTTT. Translated, it gives CASLRDERDTIFF.

The table lists this clonotype with many counts. The chain uses TRBV20-1 and TRBJ1-2; D is possibly TRBD1 (5 bases). There are 14 residues in the CDR3. The V gene lost 4 bases and the J gene lost 5 bases, with 17 bases spanning the gap. Germline V gene data show CDR1 as DFQATT and CDR2 as SNEGSKA (reference sequence). CDR3: CSATEGGGGYGYTF. CDR3 bases: TGCAGTGCTACCGAGGGAGGCGGGGGTTATGGCTACACCTTC.

This clonotype was seen many times. CDR3 in DNA: TGCAGTGCTAGAATGACAGGGTGGGGCAATGAGCAGTTCTTC. Translation: CSARMTGWGNEQFF. This rearrangement joins TRBV20-1 to TRBJ2-1; 7 nucleotides agree with TRBD1. This CDR3 region has 14 residues. Germline V gene lookup returns CDR1 DFQATT and CDR2 SNEGSKA (reference sequence). Unmatched junction bases numbered 7, after V lost 2 bases and J lost 6 bases.

In its sample, this clonotype was seen a few times. The chain combines TRBV4-3 with TRBJ2-1; D gene uncertain. Germline V gene sequence: CDR1 LGHNA, CDR2 YSLEER. The length of the CDR3 is 16 residues. Trimming shortened V by 0 bases and J by 1 base, and 10 bases separated the two germline ends. CDR3 region: CASSQEWRRSYNEQFF. The CDR3 DNA reads as TGCGCCAGCAGCCAAGAGTGGAGAAGGTCCTACAATGAGCAGTTCTTC.

This clonotype was detected a few times. This chain connects TRBV14 to TRBJ1-2, with D perhaps matching TRBD1 (5 bases). Germline CDR1 reads SGHDN; CDR2 reads FVKESK. The CDR3 consists of 14 residues. Between the trimmed V and J ends, which lost 5 bases and 3 bases, there was a span of 13 bases. The CDR3 coding sequence is TGTGCCAGCAGCACCGGCGCGGGGGACTATGGCTACACCTTC. This encodes CASSTGAGDYGYTF.

This CDR3 is CSARETQAETQYF. The CDR3 DNA is TGCAGTGCTAGAGAGACCCAGGCTGAGACCCAGTACTTC. V usage is TRBV20-1 and J usage is TRBJ2-5; D is uncertain. Trimming cost V 0 bases and J 5 bases, with 10 bases left between them. The V gene's germline CDR1 is DFQATT and CDR2 SNEGSKA (reference sequence). This CDR3 spans 13 amino acids.

This clonotype was counted ten times or more. The V and J genes are TRBV3-1 and TRBJ2-7; D ambiguous. The ends were cut back, 1 base at V and 2 bases at J, with 6 bases in the middle. The CDR3 sequence is 13 residues long. Germline assignment: CDR1 LGHDT and CDR2 YNNKEL (reference sequence). CDR3 bases: TGTGCCAGCAGCCAAGGACATACCTACGAGCAGTACTTC. Translating gives CASSQGHTYEQYF.

The genes are TRBV4-3 and TRBJ1-1, with unresolved D. Trimming removed 0 bases from V and 0 bases from J, with 14 bases in between. CDR1 LGHNA and CDR2 YSLEER come from the germline V gene. There are 17 residues in the CDR3. The CDR3 coding sequence is TGCGCCAGCAGCCAAGATCGGGCCGTCAACATGAACACTGAAGCTTTCTTT. Translation gives CASSQDRAVNMNTEAFF.

There are many counts of this clonotype. The V and J genes are TRBV7-9 and TRBJ2-2; perhaps D is TRBD1 or TRBD2 (5 bases each). V lost 9 bases, J lost 4 bases, and 15 bases lay in between. The V gene's germline CDR1 is SEHNR and CDR2 FQNEAQ (reference sequence). CDR3 length: 14 residues. CDR3 region: CASSWGSRTGELFF. The CDR3 DNA is TGTGCCAGTTCCTGGGGGAGTCGCACCGGGGAGCTGTTTTTT.

This chain links TRBV5-1 with TRBJ1-2; tentative D call: TRBD1 (6 bases). This CDR3 contains 14 residues. Germline V CDR1 and CDR2: SGHRS, YFSETQ. V was trimmed by 0 bases and J by 4 bases, leaving 10 bases between them. In DNA form, the CDR3 reads TGCGCCAGCAGCTTGGGACAGGATACCTATGGCTACACCTTC. It specifies CASSLGQDTYGYTF.

The V gene is TRBV6-1, the J gene TRBJ2-7; 7 bases are shared with TRBD2. Germline CDR1 is MNHNS and CDR2 is SASEGT. The CDR3 totals 14 residues. The V gene end was trimmed by 8 bases and the J gene end by 0 bases; junction bases not matched to a gene: 7. The CDR3 DNA sequence: TGTGCCAGCGAGGGGAGCGGGGTCTCCTACGAGCAGTACTTC. Its protein product is CASEGSGVSYEQYF.

The chain carries TRBV6-1 and TRBJ1-5, with D perhaps TRBD1 (6 bases). Germline loops: CDR1 MNHNS, CDR2 SASEGT. Trimming left V 4 bases short and J 0 bases short, with 10 bases between. The CDR3 contains 15 residues. The CDR3 is CASSAQGNSNQPQHF. CDR3 coding DNA: TGTGCCAGCAGTGCCCAGGGGAATAGCAATCAGCCCCAGCATTTT.

The V gene is TRBV20-1, the J gene TRBJ1-4; D not resolved. The CDR3 is made up of 14 amino acids. The V gene's germline CDR1 is DFQATT and CDR2 SNEGSKA (reference sequence). V dropped 4 bases and J dropped 8 bases, with 17 bases sitting between them. The CDR3 nucleotides are TGCAGTGCTATAGTACGGTCATTAGGCGAAAAACTGTTTTTT. It yields the protein CSAIVRSLGEKLFF.